This T cell receptor (beta chain) was sequenced during a study of blood T cell repertoires in COVID-19. The CDR3 covers 18 residues. V gave up 1 base and J gave up 0 bases, with 19 bases separating them. Germline values: CDR1 SGHRS, CDR2 YFSETQ. The protocol was immunoSEQ multiplex PCR, while the TCRdb copy is restricted to in-frame clones and leaves out a portion. This sample carries fewer than 85,000 clones, about 90% of them seen once, and the ten largest clones take about 1%. V gene TRBV5-1 combines with J gene TRBJ1-1, with D possibly being TRBD1 (6 bases). This clonotype originated in a woman between 50 and 59 years old in a cohort sampled during active COVID-19. Specimen: peripheral blood. The CDR3 sequence: CASSLSSPRGAMNTEAFF. CDR3 in DNA: TGCGCCAGCAGCTTGTCATCCCCCCGGGGGGCAATGAACACTGAAGCTTTCTTT.